This entry concerns a single T cell receptor beta chain. The data belong to a study of control samples from healthy donors and cancer patients. Sequencing used immunoSEQ multiplex PCR; TCRdb keeps in-frame clones, though not all of them. Here the sample spans about 63,000 clones, roughly 85% being singletons. V was pared by 0 bases and J by 1 base, with 4 bases of the junction left unmatched. From germline, CDR1 is SGHRS and CDR2 YFSETQ. CDR3 length: 16 amino acids. The sequencing input was blood. This TCR was sampled from a man in his forties in good health. The gene calls are TRBV5-1 and TRBJ2-5; 9 bases agree with TRBD2. The DNA of the CDR3 is TGCGCCAGCAGCTTGGGACTAGCGGTTCGCCAAGAGACCCAGTACTTC. Encoded protein: CASSLGLAVRQETQYF.